These 3 T cell receptor beta chains share one sample of origin, sequenced in a study of blood T cell repertoires in COVID-19. Method: immunoSEQ multiplex PCR; TCRdb's copy keeps in-frame clones and lacks some. The profile shows around 150,000 clones, 85% of them singletons. The sample consisted of peripheral blood. These receptor sequences come from a human donor with acute or convalescent COVID-19. The donor label of this sample is uncertain.

The gene calls are TRBV3-1 (or the pseudogene TRBV3-2) and TRBJ1-2, with D possibly matching TRBD1 (6 bases). V lost 3 bases and J 7 bases, leaving 12 bases between the germline ends. Germline CDR1 reads LGHDT; CDR2 reads YNNKEL (reference sequence). This CDR3 spans 13 amino acids. The CDR3 DNA reads as TGTGCCAGCAGCCAGTCGGGGGGCAGTGGCTACACCTTC. It encodes CASSQSGGSGYTF.

CDR3 sequence (DNA): TGTGCCAGCAGCTTAGTGGGGGCCTCTGAAGCTTTCTTT. Protein sequence: CASSLVGASEAFF. This chain joins TRBV11-3 and TRBJ1-1; D is perhaps TRBD1 (6 bases). The CDR3 length is 13 residues. Germline V lookup: CDR1 SGHNT, CDR2 YENEEA. V lost 1 base, J lost 6 bases, and 9 bases lay in between.

This CDR3 is CASSLGGRDNQPQHF. The DNA of the CDR3 is TGTGCCAGCAGCTTAGGAGGCAGGGACAATCAGCCCCAGCATTTT. This chain links TRBV11-2 with TRBJ1-5, with D possibly matching TRBD1 (5 bases). From germline, CDR1 is SGHAT and CDR2 FQNNGV. V was clipped by 1 base and J by 3 bases, with 10 bases between them. The CDR3 totals 15 residues.